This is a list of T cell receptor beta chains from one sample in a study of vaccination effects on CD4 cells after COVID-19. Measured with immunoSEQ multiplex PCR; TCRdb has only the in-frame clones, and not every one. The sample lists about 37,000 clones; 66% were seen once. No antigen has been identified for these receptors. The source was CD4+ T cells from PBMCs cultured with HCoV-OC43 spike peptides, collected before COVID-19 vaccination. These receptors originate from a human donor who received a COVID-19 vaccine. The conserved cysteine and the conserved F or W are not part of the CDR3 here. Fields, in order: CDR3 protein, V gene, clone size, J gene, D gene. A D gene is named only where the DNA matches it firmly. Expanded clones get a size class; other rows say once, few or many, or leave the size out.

cdr3_aa: ASSYSGQGADGYT
v_call: TRBV6-5
clone_size: .
j_call: TRBJ1-2
d_call: TRBD1

cdr3_aa: AWSLQGPQTQY
v_call: TRBV30
clone_size: .
j_call: TRBJ2-5
d_call: .

cdr3_aa: ASRQQGHYGYT
v_call: TRBV6-5
clone_size: .
j_call: TRBJ1-2
d_call: .

cdr3_aa: ASSHIQGVYNQPQH
v_call: TRBV3-1/TRBV3-2
clone_size: .
j_call: TRBJ1-5
d_call: TRBD1

cdr3_aa: ASSLLAGDINEQF
v_call: TRBV5-1
clone_size: .
j_call: TRBJ2-1
d_call: TRBD2

cdr3_aa: ASRNPGQGRSYEQY
v_call: TRBV10-2
clone_size: .
j_call: TRBJ2-7
d_call: TRBD1

cdr3_aa: ASSPDGGLGQF
v_call: TRBV18
clone_size: .
j_call: TRBJ2-1
d_call: .

cdr3_aa: ASTRGTGGGNTIY
v_call: TRBV5-1
clone_size: few
j_call: TRBJ1-3
d_call: TRBD1

cdr3_aa: ASSLVLGQMAF
v_call: TRBV5-4
clone_size: .
j_call: TRBJ1-1
d_call: .

cdr3_aa: ASSITVGYQPQH
v_call: TRBV19
clone_size: .
j_call: TRBJ1-5
d_call: .

cdr3_aa: ASSRLSGQPQH
v_call: TRBV7-2
clone_size: few
j_call: TRBJ1-5
d_call: .

cdr3_aa: ASSHPRQREVGQETQY
v_call: TRBV4-1
clone_size: .
j_call: TRBJ2-5
d_call: TRBD2

cdr3_aa: ASSLDYTDTQY
v_call: TRBV7-7
clone_size: .
j_call: TRBJ2-3
d_call: .

cdr3_aa: ASSVDTGTNYGYT
v_call: TRBV9
clone_size: few
j_call: TRBJ1-2
d_call: .

cdr3_aa: ASSPGTSGQETQY
v_call: TRBV4-2
clone_size: .
j_call: TRBJ2-5
d_call: TRBD2

cdr3_aa: ASKGPGSYEQY
v_call: TRBV6-5
clone_size: .
j_call: TRBJ2-7
d_call: .

cdr3_aa: SGTANYGYT
v_call: TRBV29-1
clone_size: .
j_call: TRBJ1-2
d_call: .

cdr3_aa: ASSQGDGNTIY
v_call: TRBV6-5
clone_size: .
j_call: TRBJ1-3
d_call: .

cdr3_aa: ASSTRDRGNTIY
v_call: TRBV5-4
clone_size: .
j_call: TRBJ1-3
d_call: TRBD1

cdr3_aa: ASSLARGTGRTYEQY
v_call: TRBV7-9
clone_size: .
j_call: TRBJ2-7
d_call: TRBD1

cdr3_aa: ASSLGLGNTIY
v_call: TRBV13
clone_size: .
j_call: TRBJ1-3
d_call: .

cdr3_aa: ASSLDRSNSGYT
v_call: TRBV5-4
clone_size: .
j_call: TRBJ1-2
d_call: .

cdr3_aa: ASQLWGSGANVLT
v_call: TRBV27
clone_size: few
j_call: TRBJ2-6
d_call: .

cdr3_aa: ASSVGQGWEKLF
v_call: TRBV9
clone_size: few
j_call: TRBJ1-4
d_call: .

cdr3_aa: ASSQGQTNLFT
v_call: TRBV5-1
clone_size: few
j_call: TRBJ1-2
d_call: .

cdr3_aa: ASSRTSGRAGVYNEQF
v_call: TRBV7-9
clone_size: .
j_call: TRBJ2-1
d_call: TRBD2

cdr3_aa: ASSLGQWAEAF
v_call: TRBV7-9
clone_size: .
j_call: TRBJ1-1
d_call: .

cdr3_aa: ASSDLPGQGSETQY
v_call: TRBV6-1
clone_size: .
j_call: TRBJ2-5
d_call: TRBD1

cdr3_aa: ASRERGSTDTQY
v_call: TRBV5-1
clone_size: .
j_call: TRBJ2-3
d_call: .

cdr3_aa: ASSVGAGGNTEAF
v_call: TRBV2
clone_size: once
j_call: TRBJ1-1
d_call: .

cdr3_aa: ASSIVASEQF
v_call: TRBV19
clone_size: .
j_call: TRBJ2-1
d_call: .

cdr3_aa: ASSIPGQGLMGQPQH
v_call: TRBV19
clone_size: once
j_call: TRBJ1-5
d_call: TRBD1

cdr3_aa: ARSFARTGAYEQY
v_call: TRBV5-3
clone_size: .
j_call: TRBJ2-7
d_call: TRBD1

cdr3_aa: ASSKRREGPREQF
v_call: TRBV21-1
clone_size: .
j_call: TRBJ2-1
d_call: .

cdr3_aa: ASSPRGAYNTGELF
v_call: TRBV18
clone_size: .
j_call: TRBJ2-2
d_call: .

cdr3_aa: ASSFGQGAGGELF
v_call: TRBV5-4
clone_size: .
j_call: TRBJ2-2
d_call: TRBD1

cdr3_aa: ASSLASGAETQY
v_call: TRBV7-9
clone_size: .
j_call: TRBJ2-5
d_call: .

cdr3_aa: ASSVQNTEAF
v_call: TRBV2
clone_size: .
j_call: TRBJ1-1
d_call: .

cdr3_aa: ASSPGTGGYYGYT
v_call: TRBV18
clone_size: .
j_call: TRBJ1-2
d_call: TRBD1

cdr3_aa: ASSLKQVNTEAF
v_call: TRBV5-4
clone_size: .
j_call: TRBJ1-1
d_call: .

cdr3_aa: ASSYRGGANTGELF
v_call: TRBV6-6
clone_size: .
j_call: TRBJ2-2
d_call: TRBD2